These 8 T cell receptor beta chains share one sample of origin, sequenced in a study of beta chain features in type 1 diabetes. Study-wide findings and caveats: Type 1 diabetes patients had moderately but significantly shorter TCRB CDR3s in all four CD4+ subsets.

Expressed TCRB transcripts were sequenced after all isolated RNA was converted to cDNA. Produced via immunoSEQ multiplex PCR; TCRdb's table is partial and in-frame only. The profile shows 330,000 or so clones, approximately 12% of them singletons. These receptors are not linked to any known antigen. The sequenced sample consisted of naive CD4+ T cells from blood. The source is a young woman with type 1 diabetes.

This chain joins TRBV7-9 and TRBJ2-1; 10 nucleotides match TRBD2. The CDR3 has 16 residues. The V gene's germline CDR1 is SEHNR and CDR2 FQNEAQ (reference sequence). With 3 bases clipped from V and 3 bases from J, the junction kept 5 bases outside the gene matches. CDR3 in amino acids: CASSLASGGNYNEQFF. CDR3 coding DNA: TGTGCCAGCAGCTTGGCTAGCGGGGGCAACTACAATGAGCAGTTCTTC.

This clone showed up just a few times. This chain connects TRBV19 to TRBJ2-1; TRBD2 aligns across 8 bases. The CDR3 loop spans 15 amino acids. The V segment lost 4 bases and the J segment 3 bases; nucleotides outside the gene matches: 5. CDR1 LNHDA and CDR2 SQIVND come from the germline V gene (reference sequence). The CDR3 loop is CASSTRGGSYNEQFF. The DNA for the CDR3 is TGTGCCAGTAGTACTCGCGGGGGGAGCTACAATGAGCAGTTCTTC.

The rearrangement links TRBV30 to TRBJ2-7; D is unresolved. V lost 2 bases, J lost 6 bases, and 8 bases lay in between. This CDR3 is 11 amino acids long. Germline-derived CDR1 and CDR2 are GTSNPN and SVGIG (reference sequence). The DNA for the CDR3 is TGTGCCTGGAGTAACTTCGTCGAGCAGTACTTC. Amino acids: CAWSNFVEQYF.

Concerning this clone itself: Distinct nucleotide sequences in the sample also encode this CDR3. The V call is TRBV9, the J call TRBJ1-5, with unresolved D. This CDR3 has 15 amino acids. V shed 0 bases and J shed 1 base, with 8 bases lying between them. Per germline, CDR1 SGDLS and CDR2 YYNGEE. CDR3 coding DNA: TGTGCCAGCAGCGTAGGGACGGGAAGCAATCAGCCCCAGCATTTT. Protein product: CASSVGTGSNQPQHF.

The chain recombines TRBV2 with TRBJ2-5, with 8 bases matching TRBD1. Trimming cost V 8 bases and J 1 base; bases outside gene matches: 3. Germline V gene data show CDR1 as SNHLY and CDR2 as FYNNEI. The length of the CDR3 is 13 residues. For the CDR3, the DNA is TGTGCCAGCCCAGGACAGGGCCAAGAGACCCAGTACTTC. It codes for CASPGQGQETQYF.

The rearrangement links TRBV11-2 to TRBJ2-7; D unresolved. There are 14 residues in the CDR3. V gave up 3 bases and J gave up 0 bases, with 9 bases separating them. CDR1 and CDR2 (germline): SGHAT, FQNNGV. In DNA form, the CDR3 reads TGTGCCAGCAGCTTGAGCCGAAGCTCCTACGAGCAGTACTTC. Translating gives CASSLSRSSYEQYF. Combining the CDR3 with reference TRBV11-2 and TRBJ2-7 gives the whole variable domain EAGVAQSPRYKIIEKRQSVAFWCNPISGHATLYWYQQILGQGPKLLIQFQNNGVVDDSQLPKDRFSAERLKGVDSTLKIQPAKLEDSAVYLCASSLSRSSYEQYFGPGTRLTVT.

This clone turned up a few times. The chain recombines TRBV25-1 with TRBJ2-1; TRBD2 aligns across 13 bases. Losses at the gene ends were 8 bases for V and 8 bases for J; bases not matched to a gene: 9. Germline CDR1 and CDR2: MGHDK and SYGVNS. The CDR3 loop spans 15 amino acids. As DNA, the CDR3 is TGTGCCAGCTCCCCTACTAGCGGGAGGGGGTATGAGCAGTTCTTC. Translated, it gives CASSPTSGRGYEQFF.

This chain connects TRBV7-3 to TRBJ2-1; TRBD2 is a possible D gene (6 bases). CDR3 size: 16 residues. Germline CDR1 and CDR2: SGHTA and FQGTGA. V was clipped by 5 bases and J by 2 bases, with 16 bases between them. CDR3 sequence (DNA): TGTGCCAGCAGCGCCGGGACTCTCGGGGCCTACAATGAGCAGTTCTTC. Encoded protein: CASSAGTLGAYNEQFF.